The T cell receptor (beta chain) under discussion was sequenced for a study of blood T cell repertoires in COVID-19. Overall study context: From the United States, Italy and Spain came samples of acute and convalescent COVID-19.

Cohort 3 donors were reported recovered after two negative PCRs, clearance, or symptom resolution. Germline assignment: CDR1 SNHLY and CDR2 FYNNEI. V lost 6 bases, J lost 2 bases, and 8 bases stayed unmatched. The CDR3 extends over 16 amino acids. In the original processing: Quantification of nucleated cells was approximated via reference gene primer amplification. Libraries were prepared by immunoSEQ multiplex PCR; TCRdb keeps only in-frame clonotypes and omits some of them. Clone size and the V and J calls come from that table; the DNA yielded D and trimming. The sample includes a few hundred thousand clones, roughly four fifths of them seen just once.

The receptor's source is a man between 40 and 49 years old who had recovered from COVID-19. The rearrangement links TRBV2 to TRBJ2-1; 9 bases fit TRBD2. Sequencing was performed on PBMCs or T cells enriched from blood (not recorded which). CDR3 region: CASRIAGAPAYNEQFF. The CDR3 region has the DNA TGTGCCAGCAGGATAGCGGGGGCCCCGGCCTACAATGAGCAGTTCTTC.